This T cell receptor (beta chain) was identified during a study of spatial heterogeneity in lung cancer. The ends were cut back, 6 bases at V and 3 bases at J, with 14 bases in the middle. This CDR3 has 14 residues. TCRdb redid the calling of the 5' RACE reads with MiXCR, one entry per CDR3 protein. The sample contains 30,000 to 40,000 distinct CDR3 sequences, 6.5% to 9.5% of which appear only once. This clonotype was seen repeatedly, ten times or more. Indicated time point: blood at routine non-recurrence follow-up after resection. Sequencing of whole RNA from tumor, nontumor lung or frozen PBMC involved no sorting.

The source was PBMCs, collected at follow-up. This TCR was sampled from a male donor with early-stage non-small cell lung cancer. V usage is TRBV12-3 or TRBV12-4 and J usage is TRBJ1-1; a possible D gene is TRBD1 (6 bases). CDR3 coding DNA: TGTGCCAGCAGCCTCTCAGGGGCCCACACTGAAGCTTTCTTT. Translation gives CASSLSGAHTEAFF.